This T cell receptor beta chain originates from a study of regulatory T cells in long-lasting Graves disease (dated by TCRdb to the early 2020s). Describing the broader study: Persistent Graves' disease was defined as persistently positive TSH receptor autoantibodies together with antithyroid drug treatment for over 5 years. A total of 35 or so samples underwent TCR sequencing: roughly 13 from persistent and roughly 20 from newly diagnosed Graves' disease patients. The study took place in China and was registered as a clinical trial. On average, persistent Graves' disease patients in the clinical cohort had been on antithyroid drugs for around 9.5 years. This study used TCR sequencing and RNA sequencing of peripheral blood to compare persistent Graves' disease patients against newly diagnosed Graves' disease patients. The paper's findings and limits, for the study overall: Peripheral blood alone was examined, since thyroid tissue, which constituted the primary lesion, could not be accessed. Preferential use of TRBV28, TRBJ1-2 and TRBJ2-5 was observed in persistent disease, whereas TRBV20-1 and TRBJ2-1 were favored in newly diagnosed disease. The authors noted that the small sample size was a limitation that may lower accuracy. Sequencing and analysis were restricted to the TCR beta chain. Lower TCR Shannon entropy and fewer highly expanded clones were observed in persistent Graves' disease patients than in newly diagnosed patients, which suggested clonal expansion. Persistent patients shared more public clonotypes among themselves (over 2,500) than newly diagnosed patients did (about 970).

Trimming takes 7 bases off V and 6 bases off J; junction bases not matched to a gene: 12. The CDR3 measures 15 amino acids from cysteine to phenylalanine. The entry retains the CDR3 DNA only, 45 bases that are in frame from base 1. This clonotype has more than one count but fewer than ten. Its specific antigen is unknown. Within one base of it there is no much larger clone, and no base qualities were kept. The library was produced with multiplex PCR. Sequencing took place on an Illumina HiSeq 4000. iRepertoire HTBI primers and Arm-PCR amplification of CDR3 regions were used to construct TCR beta libraries. Gel purification was performed on PCR products prior to sequencing. As for the original processing: A total of some 65 TRBV and approximately 13 TRBJ segments were identified across samples and were used for gene usage analysis of CDR3 amino acid clonotypes. Filtered high-quality paired reads were merged into contigs using COPE and FqMerger. BLAST was used to align contigs to IMGT TRBV, TRBD and TRBJ reference genes, and CDR3 was defined according to IMGT. Highly expanded clones were defined as clonotypes with a frequency above 0.1%. Repertoire diversity was measured by Shannon entropy, and V-J evenness by the Gini coefficient. A clonotype found in more than one individual was treated as public. TCRdb trimmed the raw reads at Q25, called clones with MiXCR and kept productive beta chains. Here each entry gathers all rows of one CDR3 protein and keeps the most common genes and DNA. In this record, the V and J calls reflect TCRdb's handling and not the investigators' own analysis. The sample contains 300,000 to 350,000 distinct CDR3 sequences, about 20% of them found a single time. The biggest ten clones account for just under 30% of the sample.

Sample time point, as interpreted from the label and publication: persistent/refractory GD, antithyroid drugs over 5 years with positive TRAb. For both TCR sequencing and RNA sequencing, RNA was extracted from PBMCs in TRIzol. The diagnosis of Graves' disease was made according to American Thyroid Association guidelines. Patients for the study were recruited at an endocrinology department in Xi'an, China. From each patient, nine milliliters of peripheral blood was collected into an EDTA anticoagulant tube. Ficoll Paque Plus density gradient separation was used to isolate PBMCs, and no additional T cell sorting was done. RNA quality was checked with an Agilent 2100 Bioanalyzer and agarose gel, and concentration with a NanoDrop 2000.

This material consisted of peripheral blood mononuclear cells (PBMCs), taken when the disease was refractory, from a patient treated with antithyroid drugs. The sequence was collected from a female donor with Graves disease. This receptor chain uses TRBV12-3 or TRBV12-4 and TRBJ2-1; 7 bases in the middle match TRBD2. The DNA is as follows: TGTGCCAGCACCACAAGCGGGAAGAGGTTCAATGAGCAGTTCTTC. Protein translation: CASTTSGKRFNEQFF.